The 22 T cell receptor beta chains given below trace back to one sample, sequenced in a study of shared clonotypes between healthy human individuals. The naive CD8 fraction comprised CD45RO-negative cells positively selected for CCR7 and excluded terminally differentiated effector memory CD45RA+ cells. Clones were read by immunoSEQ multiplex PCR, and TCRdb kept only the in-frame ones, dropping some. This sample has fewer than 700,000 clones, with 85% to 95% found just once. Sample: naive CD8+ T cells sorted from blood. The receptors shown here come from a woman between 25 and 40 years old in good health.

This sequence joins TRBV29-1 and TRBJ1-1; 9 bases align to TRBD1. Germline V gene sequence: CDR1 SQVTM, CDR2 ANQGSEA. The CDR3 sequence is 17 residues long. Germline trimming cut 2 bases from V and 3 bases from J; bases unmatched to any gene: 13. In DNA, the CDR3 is TGCAGCGTTGAAATAAGGGTAGGGGACAGGGTTCACACTGAAGCTTTCTTT. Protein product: CSVEIRVGDRVHTEAFF.

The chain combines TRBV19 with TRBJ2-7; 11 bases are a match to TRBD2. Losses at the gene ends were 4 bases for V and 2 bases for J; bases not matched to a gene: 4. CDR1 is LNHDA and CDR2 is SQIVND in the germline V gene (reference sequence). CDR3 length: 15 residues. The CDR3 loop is CASSTGLAVTYEQYF. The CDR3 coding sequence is TGTGCCAGTAGTACGGGACTAGCGGTTACCTACGAGCAGTACTTC.

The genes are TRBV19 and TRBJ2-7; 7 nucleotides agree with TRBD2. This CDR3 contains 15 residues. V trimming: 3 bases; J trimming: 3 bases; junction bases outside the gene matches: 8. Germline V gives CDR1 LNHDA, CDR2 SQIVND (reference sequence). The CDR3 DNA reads TGTGCCAGTAGTATCCGGGAGGAGCGGGGCTACGAGCAGTACTTC. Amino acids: CASSIREERGYEQYF.

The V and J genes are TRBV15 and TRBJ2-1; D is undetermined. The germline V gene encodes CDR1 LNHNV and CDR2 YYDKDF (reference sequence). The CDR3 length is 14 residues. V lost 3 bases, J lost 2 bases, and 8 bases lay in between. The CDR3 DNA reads TGTGCCACCAGCAGGGACCAACCCTACAATGAGCAGTTCTTC. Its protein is CATSRDQPYNEQFF.

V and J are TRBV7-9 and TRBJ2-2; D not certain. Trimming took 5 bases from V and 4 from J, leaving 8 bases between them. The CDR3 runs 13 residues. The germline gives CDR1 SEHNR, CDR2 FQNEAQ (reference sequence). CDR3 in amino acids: CASSPLITGELFF. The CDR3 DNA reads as TGTGCCAGCAGCCCGCTAATCACCGGGGAGCTGTTTTTT.

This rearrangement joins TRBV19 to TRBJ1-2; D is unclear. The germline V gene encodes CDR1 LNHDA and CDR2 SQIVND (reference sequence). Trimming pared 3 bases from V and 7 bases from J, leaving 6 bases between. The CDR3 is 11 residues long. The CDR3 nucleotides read TGTGCCAGTAGTATGTCCTTTGGCTACACCTTC. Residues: CASSMSFGYTF.

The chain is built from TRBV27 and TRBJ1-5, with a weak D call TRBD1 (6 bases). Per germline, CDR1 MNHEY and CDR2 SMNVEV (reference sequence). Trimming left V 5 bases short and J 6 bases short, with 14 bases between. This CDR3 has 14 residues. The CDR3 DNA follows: TGTGCCAGCAGTGCAGGGGATTCGGGTCAGCCCCAGCATTTT. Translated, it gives CASSAGDSGQPQHF.

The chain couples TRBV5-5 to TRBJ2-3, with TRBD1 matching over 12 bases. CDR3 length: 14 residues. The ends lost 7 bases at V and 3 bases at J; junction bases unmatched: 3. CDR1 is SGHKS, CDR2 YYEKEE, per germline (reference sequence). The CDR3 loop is CASWDRGLTDTQYF. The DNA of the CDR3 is TGTGCCAGCTGGGACAGGGGGCTTACAGATACGCAGTATTTT.

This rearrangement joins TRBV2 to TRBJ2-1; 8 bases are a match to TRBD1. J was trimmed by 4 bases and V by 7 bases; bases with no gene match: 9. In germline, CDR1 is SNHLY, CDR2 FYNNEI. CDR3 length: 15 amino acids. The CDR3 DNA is TGTGCCAGCATGTTCCCGGGACAGGTTTACAATGAGCAGTTCTTC. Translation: CASMFPGQVYNEQFF. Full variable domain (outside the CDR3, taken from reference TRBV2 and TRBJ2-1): EPEVTQTPSHQVTQMGQEVILRCVPISNHLYFYWYRQILGQKVEFLVSFYNNEISEKSEIFDDQFSVERPDGSNFTLKIRSTKLEDSAMYFCASMFPGQVYNEQFFGPGTRLTVL.

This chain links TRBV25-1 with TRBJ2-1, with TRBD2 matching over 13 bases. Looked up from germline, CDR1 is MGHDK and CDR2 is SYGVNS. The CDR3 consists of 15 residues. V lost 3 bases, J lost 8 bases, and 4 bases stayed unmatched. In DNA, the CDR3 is TGTGCCAGCAGTGAGTATACTAGCGGGAGGGATGAGCAGTTCTTC. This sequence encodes CASSEYTSGRDEQFF.

In nucleotides, the CDR3 is TGTGCCAGCAGCAGGACAGGGGGACTCTACGAGCAGTACTTC. Translation gives CASSRTGGLYEQYF. The chain is built from TRBV28 and TRBJ2-5, with 10 bases identical to TRBD1. The closer fit of TRBJ2-7 to the DNA end suggests the J call may be wrong. Germline V gene sequence: CDR1 MDHEN, CDR2 SYDVKM. This CDR3 has 14 amino acids.

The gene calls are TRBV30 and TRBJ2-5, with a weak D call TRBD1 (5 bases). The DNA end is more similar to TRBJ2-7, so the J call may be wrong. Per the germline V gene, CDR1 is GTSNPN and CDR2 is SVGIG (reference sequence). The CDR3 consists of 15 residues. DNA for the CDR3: TGTGCCTGGAGTGTCGGGCAGGGTGGTTTCTACGAGCAGTACTTC. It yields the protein CAWSVGQGGFYEQYF.

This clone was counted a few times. The CDR3 sequence is CASSWGGRSYEQYF. CDR3 coding DNA: TGTGCCAGCAGTTGGGGCGGCCGCTCCTACGAGCAGTACTTC. The chain recombines TRBV27 with TRBJ2-7; TRBD1 is a possible D gene (5 bases). The length of the CDR3 is 14 residues. In germline, CDR1 is MNHEY, CDR2 SMNVEV (reference sequence). V lost 4 bases, J lost 0 bases, and 10 bases lay in between.

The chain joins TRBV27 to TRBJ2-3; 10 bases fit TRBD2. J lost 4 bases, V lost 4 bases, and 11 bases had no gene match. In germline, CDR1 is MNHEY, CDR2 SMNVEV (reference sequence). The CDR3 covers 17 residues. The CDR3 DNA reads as TGTGCCAGCAGTTCCTCGACTAGCGGGCGAGATTCAGATACGCAGTATTTT. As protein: CASSSSTSGRDSDTQYF.

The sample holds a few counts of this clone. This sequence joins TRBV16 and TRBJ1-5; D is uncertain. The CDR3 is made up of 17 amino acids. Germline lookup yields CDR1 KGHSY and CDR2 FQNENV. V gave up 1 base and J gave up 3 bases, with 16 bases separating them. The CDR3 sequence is CASSQWIEPAYNQPQHF. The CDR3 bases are TGTGCCAGCAGCCAATGGATCGAGCCGGCGTACAATCAGCCCCAGCATTTT.

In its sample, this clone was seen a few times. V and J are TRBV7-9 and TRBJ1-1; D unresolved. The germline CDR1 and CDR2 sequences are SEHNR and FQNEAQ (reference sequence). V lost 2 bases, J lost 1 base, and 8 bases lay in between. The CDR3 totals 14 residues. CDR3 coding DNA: TGTGCCAGCAGCTTATCGGTGGGGAACACTGAAGCTTTCTTT. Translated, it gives CASSLSVGNTEAFF.

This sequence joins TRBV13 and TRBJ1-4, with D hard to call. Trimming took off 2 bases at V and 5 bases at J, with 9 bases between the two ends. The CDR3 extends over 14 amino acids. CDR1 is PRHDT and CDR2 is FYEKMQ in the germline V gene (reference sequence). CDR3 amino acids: CASSLRVENEKLFF. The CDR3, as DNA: TGTGCCAGCAGCTTAAGGGTCGAGAATGAAAAACTGTTTTTT.

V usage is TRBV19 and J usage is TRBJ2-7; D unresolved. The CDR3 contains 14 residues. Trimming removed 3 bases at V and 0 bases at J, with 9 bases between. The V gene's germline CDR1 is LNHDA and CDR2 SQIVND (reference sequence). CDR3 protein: CASSMKGGSYEQYF. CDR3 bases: TGTGCCAGTAGTATGAAAGGTGGCTCCTACGAGCAGTACTTC.

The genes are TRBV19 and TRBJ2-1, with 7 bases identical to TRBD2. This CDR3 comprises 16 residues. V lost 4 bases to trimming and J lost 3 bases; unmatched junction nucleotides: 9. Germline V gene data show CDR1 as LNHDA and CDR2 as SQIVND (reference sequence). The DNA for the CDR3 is TGTGCCAGTAGTAAGGATATAGCGGGTCTCTACAATGAGCAGTTCTTC. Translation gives CASSKDIAGLYNEQFF. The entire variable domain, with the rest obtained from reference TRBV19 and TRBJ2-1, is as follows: DGGITQSPKYLFRKEGQNVTLSCEQNLNHDAMYWYRQDPGQGLRLIYYSQIVNDFQKGDIAEGYSVSREKKESFPLTVTSAQKNPTAFYLCASSKDIAGLYNEQFFGPGTRLTVL.

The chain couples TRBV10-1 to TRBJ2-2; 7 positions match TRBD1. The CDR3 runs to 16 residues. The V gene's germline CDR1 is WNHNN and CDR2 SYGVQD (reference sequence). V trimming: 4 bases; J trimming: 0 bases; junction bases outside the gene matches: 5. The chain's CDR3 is CASSGQGKTNTGELFF. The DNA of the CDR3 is TGCGCCAGCAGTGGACAGGGAAAGACGAACACCGGGGAGCTGTTTTTT.

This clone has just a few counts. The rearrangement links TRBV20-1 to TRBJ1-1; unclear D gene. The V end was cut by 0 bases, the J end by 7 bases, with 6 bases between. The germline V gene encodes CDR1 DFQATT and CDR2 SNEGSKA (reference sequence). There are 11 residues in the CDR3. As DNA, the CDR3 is TGCAGTGCTAGAGATCGAGGTGAAGCTTTCTTT. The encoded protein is CSARDRGEAFF.

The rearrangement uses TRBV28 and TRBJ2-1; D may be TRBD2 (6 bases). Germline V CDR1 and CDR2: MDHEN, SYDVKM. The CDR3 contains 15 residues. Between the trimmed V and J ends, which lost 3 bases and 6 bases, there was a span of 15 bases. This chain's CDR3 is CASSLFYRGGNEQFF. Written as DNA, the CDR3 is TGTGCCAGCAGTTTGTTCTATCGGGGAGGCAATGAGCAGTTCTTC.